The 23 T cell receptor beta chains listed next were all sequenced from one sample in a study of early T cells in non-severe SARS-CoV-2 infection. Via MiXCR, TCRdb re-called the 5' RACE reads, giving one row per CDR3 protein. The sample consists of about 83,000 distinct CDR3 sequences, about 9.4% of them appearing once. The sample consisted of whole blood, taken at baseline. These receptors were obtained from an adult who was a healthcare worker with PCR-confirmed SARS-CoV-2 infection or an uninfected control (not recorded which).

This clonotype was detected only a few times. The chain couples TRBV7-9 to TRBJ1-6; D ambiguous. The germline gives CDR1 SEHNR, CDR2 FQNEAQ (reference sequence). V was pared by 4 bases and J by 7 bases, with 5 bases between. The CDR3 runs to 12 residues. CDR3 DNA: TGTGCCAGCAGCTCTCAAAATTCACCCCTCCACTTT. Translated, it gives CASSSQNSPLHF.

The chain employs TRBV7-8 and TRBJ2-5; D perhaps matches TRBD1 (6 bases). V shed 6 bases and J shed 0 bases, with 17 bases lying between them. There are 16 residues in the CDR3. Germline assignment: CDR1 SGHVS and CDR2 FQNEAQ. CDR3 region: CASSHSGTQYQETQYF. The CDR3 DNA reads TGTGCCAGCAGTCACTCCGGGACACAGTACCAAGAGACCCAGTACTTC.

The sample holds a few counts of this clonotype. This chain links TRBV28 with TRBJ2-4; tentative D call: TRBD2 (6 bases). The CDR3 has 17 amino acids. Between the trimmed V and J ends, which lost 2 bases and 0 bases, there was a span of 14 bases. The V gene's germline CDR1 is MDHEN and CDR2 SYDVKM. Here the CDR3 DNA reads TGTGCCAGCAGTTTACGAGGGGCGGGGAGAGCCAAAAACATTCAGTACTTC. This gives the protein CASSLRGAGRAKNIQYF.

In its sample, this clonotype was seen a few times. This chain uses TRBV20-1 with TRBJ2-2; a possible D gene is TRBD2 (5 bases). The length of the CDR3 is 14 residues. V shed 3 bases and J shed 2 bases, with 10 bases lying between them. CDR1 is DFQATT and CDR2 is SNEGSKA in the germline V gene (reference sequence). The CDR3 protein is CSARITSNTGELFF. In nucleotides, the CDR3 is TGCAGTGCTAGGATCACTAGTAACACCGGGGAGCTGTTTTTT.

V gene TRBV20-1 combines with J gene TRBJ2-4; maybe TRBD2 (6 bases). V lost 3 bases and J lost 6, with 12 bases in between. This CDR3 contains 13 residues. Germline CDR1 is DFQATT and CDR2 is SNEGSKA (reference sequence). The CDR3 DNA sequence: TGCAGTGCTAGTAGCGGTCCAGGAAACATTCAGTACTTC. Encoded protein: CSASSGPGNIQYF.

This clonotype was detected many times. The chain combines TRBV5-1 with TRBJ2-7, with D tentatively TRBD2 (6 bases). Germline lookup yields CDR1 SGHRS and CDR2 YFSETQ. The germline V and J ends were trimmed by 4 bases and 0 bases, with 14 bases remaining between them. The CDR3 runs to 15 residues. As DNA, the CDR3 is TGCGCCAGCAGCAGCGATCTAGCGAACTCCTACGAGCAGTACTTC. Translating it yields CASSSDLANSYEQYF.

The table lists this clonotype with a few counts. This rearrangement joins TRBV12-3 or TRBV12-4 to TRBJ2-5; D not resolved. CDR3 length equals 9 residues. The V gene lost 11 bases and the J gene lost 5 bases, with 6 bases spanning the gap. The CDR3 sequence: CAPPETQYF. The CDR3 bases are TGTGCCCCCCCGGAGACCCAGTACTTC.

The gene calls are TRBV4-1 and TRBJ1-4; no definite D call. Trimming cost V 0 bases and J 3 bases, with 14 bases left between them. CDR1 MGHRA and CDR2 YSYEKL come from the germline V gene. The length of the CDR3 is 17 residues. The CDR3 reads CASSQDRSGAANEKLFF. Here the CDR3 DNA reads TGCGCCAGCAGCCAAGATCGGTCCGGTGCTGCTAATGAAAAACTGTTTTTT.

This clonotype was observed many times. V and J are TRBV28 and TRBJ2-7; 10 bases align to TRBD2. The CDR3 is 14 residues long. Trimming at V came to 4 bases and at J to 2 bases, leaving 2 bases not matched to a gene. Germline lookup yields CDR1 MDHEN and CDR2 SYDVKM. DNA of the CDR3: TGTGCCAGCAGTTCAGCGGGAGGGCCCTACGAGCAGTACTTC. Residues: CASSSAGGPYEQYF.

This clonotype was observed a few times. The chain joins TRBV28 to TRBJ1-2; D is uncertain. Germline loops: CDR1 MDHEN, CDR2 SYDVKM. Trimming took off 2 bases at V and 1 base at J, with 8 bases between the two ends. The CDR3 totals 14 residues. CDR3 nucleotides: TGTGCCAGCAGTTTAGTGCTTCTTAACTATGGCTACACCTTC. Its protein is CASSLVLLNYGYTF.

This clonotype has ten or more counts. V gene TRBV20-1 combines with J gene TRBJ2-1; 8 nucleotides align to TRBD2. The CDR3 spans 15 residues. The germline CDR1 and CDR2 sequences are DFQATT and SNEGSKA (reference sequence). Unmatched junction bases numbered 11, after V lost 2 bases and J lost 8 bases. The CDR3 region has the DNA TGCAGTGCTAGACCCTTGGGCGGGAGGAGCGATGAGCAGTTCTTC. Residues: CSARPLGGRSDEQFF.

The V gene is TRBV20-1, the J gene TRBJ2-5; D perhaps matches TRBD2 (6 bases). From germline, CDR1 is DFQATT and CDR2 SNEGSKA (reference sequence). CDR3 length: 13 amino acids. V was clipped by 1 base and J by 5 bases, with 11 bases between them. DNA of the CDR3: TGCAGTGCTAGAGGGGCGGGGCCCGAGACCCAGTACTTC. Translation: CSARGAGPETQYF.

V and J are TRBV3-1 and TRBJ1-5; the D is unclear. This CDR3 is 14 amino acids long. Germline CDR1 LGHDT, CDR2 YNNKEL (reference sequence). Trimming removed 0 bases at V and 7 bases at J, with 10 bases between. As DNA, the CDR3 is TGTGCCAGCAGCCAAGACGCGACACCCCAGCCCCAGCATTTT. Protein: CASSQDATPQPQHF.

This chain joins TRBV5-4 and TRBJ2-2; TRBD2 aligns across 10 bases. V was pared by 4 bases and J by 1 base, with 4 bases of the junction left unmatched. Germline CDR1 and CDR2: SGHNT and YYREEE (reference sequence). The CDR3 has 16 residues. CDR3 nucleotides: TGTGCCAGCAGCCCACGGACTAGCGGGAACACCGGGGAGCTGTTTTTT. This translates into CASSPRTSGNTGELFF.

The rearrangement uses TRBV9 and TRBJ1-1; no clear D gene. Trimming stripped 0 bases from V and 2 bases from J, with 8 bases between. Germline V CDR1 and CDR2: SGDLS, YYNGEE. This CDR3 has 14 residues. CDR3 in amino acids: CASSVGQPNTEAFF. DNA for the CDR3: TGTGCCAGCAGCGTAGGGCAACCTAACACTGAAGCTTTCTTT. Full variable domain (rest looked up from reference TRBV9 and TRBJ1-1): DSGVTQTPKHLITATGQRVTLRCSPRSGDLSVYWYQQSLDQGLQFLIQYYNGEERAKGNILERFSAQQFPDLHSELNLSSLELGDSALYFCASSVGQPNTEAFFGQGTRLTVV.

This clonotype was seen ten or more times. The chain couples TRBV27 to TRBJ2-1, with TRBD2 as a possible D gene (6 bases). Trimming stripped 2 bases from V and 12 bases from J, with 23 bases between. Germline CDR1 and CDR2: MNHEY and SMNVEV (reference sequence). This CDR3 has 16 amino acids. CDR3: CASSLSSTPGLGGQFF. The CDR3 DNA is TGTGCCAGCAGTTTAAGCTCTACGCCGGGTCTGGGAGGGCAGTTCTTC.

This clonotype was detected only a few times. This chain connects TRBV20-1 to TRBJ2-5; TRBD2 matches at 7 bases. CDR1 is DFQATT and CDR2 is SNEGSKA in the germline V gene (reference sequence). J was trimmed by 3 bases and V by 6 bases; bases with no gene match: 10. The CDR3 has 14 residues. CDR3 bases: TGCAGTGCCACCGGTAGGGAGGGAGAAGAGACCCAGTACTTC. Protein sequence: CSATGREGEETQYF.

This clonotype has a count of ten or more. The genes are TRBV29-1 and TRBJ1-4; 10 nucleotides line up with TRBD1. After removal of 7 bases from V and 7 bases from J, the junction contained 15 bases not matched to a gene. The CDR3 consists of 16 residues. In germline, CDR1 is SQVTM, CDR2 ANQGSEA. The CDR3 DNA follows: TGCAGCGGATTAGGGACAGGGGCCGCTCCCGGTGAAAAACTGTTTTTT. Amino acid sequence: CSGLGTGAAPGEKLFF.

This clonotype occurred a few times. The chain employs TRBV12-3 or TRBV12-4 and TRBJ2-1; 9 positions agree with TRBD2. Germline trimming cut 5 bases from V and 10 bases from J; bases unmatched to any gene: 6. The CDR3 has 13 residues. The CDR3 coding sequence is TGTGCCAGCAGTCCAACGGGACTAGCAGAGCAGTTCTTC. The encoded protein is CASSPTGLAEQFF.

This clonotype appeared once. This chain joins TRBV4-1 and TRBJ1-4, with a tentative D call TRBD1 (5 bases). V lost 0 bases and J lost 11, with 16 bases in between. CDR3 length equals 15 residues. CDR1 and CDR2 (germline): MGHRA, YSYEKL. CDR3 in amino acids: CASSQDAAGLGKLFF. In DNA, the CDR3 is TGCGCCAGCAGCCAAGATGCAGCGGGGCTGGGGAAACTGTTTTTT.

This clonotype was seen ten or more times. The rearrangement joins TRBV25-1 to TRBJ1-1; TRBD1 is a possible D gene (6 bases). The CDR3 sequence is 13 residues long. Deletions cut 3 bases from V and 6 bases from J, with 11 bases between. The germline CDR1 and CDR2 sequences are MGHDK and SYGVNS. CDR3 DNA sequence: TGTGCCAGCAGTGATACAGGGCTGTCTGAAGCTTTCTTT. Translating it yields CASSDTGLSEAFF.

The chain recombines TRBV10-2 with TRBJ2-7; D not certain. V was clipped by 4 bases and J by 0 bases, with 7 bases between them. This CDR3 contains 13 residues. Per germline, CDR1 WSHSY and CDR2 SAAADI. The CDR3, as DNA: TGCGCCAGCAGTGCACTGAGCTCCTACGAGCAGTACTTC. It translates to CASSALSSYEQYF.

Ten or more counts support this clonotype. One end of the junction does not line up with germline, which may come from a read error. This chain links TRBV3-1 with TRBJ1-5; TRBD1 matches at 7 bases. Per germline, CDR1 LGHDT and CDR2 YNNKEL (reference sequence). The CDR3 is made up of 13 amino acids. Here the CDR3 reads CASSQDDRSGQLF. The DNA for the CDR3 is TGTGCCAGCAGCCAAGATGATCGTTCGGGACAGCTTTTT.